Each of the 14 T cell receptor beta chains below was sequenced from the same sample in a study of T cell repertoires and leukemia-associated antigens. These TCRs' antigens remain unknown. Via MiXCR, TCRdb re-called the 5' RACE reads, giving one row per CDR3 protein. The sample contains about 15,000 distinct CDR3 sequences, 39% of which appear only once. The sequenced material came from CD3+ T cells sorted from blood and cultured. All receptors come from a female donor in good health.

To note about this clonotype: Because it lacks the conserved phenylalanine or tryptophan at the end, this CDR3 is likely a read error. The V call is TRBV2, the J call TRBJ2-3; 8 bases line up with TRBD2. CDR3 length: 12 amino acids. J lost 6 bases, V lost 6 bases, and 2 bases had no gene match. Germline V gene sequence: CDR1 SNHLY, CDR2 FYNNEI. The chain's CDR3 is CASRREADTQYL. The CDR3 nucleotides are TGTGCCAGCAGGCGGGAGGCCGATACGCAGTATCTT.

The table lists this clonotype with many counts. The chain employs TRBV19 and TRBJ1-5, with TRBD1 as a possible D gene (6 bases). V was pared by 7 bases and J by 1 base, with 17 bases between. Germline values: CDR1 LNHDA, CDR2 SQIVND (reference sequence). The CDR3 length is 16 residues. This CDR3 reads CASKGRGYESNQPQHF. Written as DNA, the CDR3 is TGTGCCAGTAAGGGCAGGGGTTATGAAAGCAATCAGCCCCAGCATTTT.

By frequency in the sample, this clonotype is medium-sized. This chain uses TRBV5-6 with TRBJ2-1; 9 bases align to TRBD2. Trimming cost V 2 bases and J 6 bases; bases outside gene matches: 6. Germline lookup yields CDR1 SGHDT and CDR2 YYEEEE. The CDR3 has 15 amino acids. The CDR3, as DNA: TGTGCCAGCAGCTTTGGTAGCGGGAGTATCAATGAGCAGTTCTTC. It codes for CASSFGSGSINEQFF.

The table lists this clonotype with many counts. The genes are TRBV30 and TRBJ2-2, with TRBD2 matching over 8 bases. The V gene end was trimmed by 7 bases and the J gene end by 3 bases; junction bases not matched to a gene: 10. This CDR3 spans 15 amino acids. Germline CDR1 reads GTSNPN; CDR2 reads SVGIG (reference sequence). CDR3 sequence (DNA): TGTGCCTCCCCGGGGGGCGGGAGGTACACCGGGGAGCTGTTTTTT. It codes for CASPGGGRYTGELFF.

The chain carries TRBV20-1 and TRBJ2-1, with 10 bases fitting TRBD1. CDR3 length: 16 residues. V trimming: 0 bases; J trimming: 9 bases; junction bases outside the gene matches: 11. Germline lookup yields CDR1 DFQATT and CDR2 SNEGSKA (reference sequence). CDR3 amino acids: CSARDRDRGGNTEQFF. The CDR3 DNA reads as TGCAGTGCTAGAGATCGGGACAGGGGCGGGAACACTGAGCAGTTCTTC.

V is TRBV27 and J is TRBJ2-1; no clear D. Germline V gives CDR1 MNHEY, CDR2 SMNVEV (reference sequence). CDR3 size: 13 residues. Trimming left V 9 bases short and J 6 bases short, with 15 bases between. The CDR3 sequence is CASSVQSRNEQFF. CDR3 nucleotide sequence: TGTGCCAGTAGTGTCCAATCGCGCAATGAGCAGTTCTTC.

This clonotype has a single count. A much bigger clone sits one base away, suggesting this may be a read error. The genes are TRBV5-6 and TRBJ2-1, with D uncertain. CDR3 size: 13 residues. V shed 3 bases and J shed 7 bases, with 11 bases lying between them. Germline V gene lookup returns CDR1 SGHDT and CDR2 YYEEEE. The CDR3 DNA reads as TGTGCCAGCAGCTCCCTTGGGCAGAATGAGCAGTTCTTC. Translation: CASSSLGQNEQFF.

A note on this clonotype: A read error may produce the germline difference seen at one junction end. The V gene is TRBV11-1, the J gene TRBJ2-1, with D perhaps TRBD1 (6 bases). Germline CDR1 and CDR2: SGHAT and FQDESV (reference sequence). The CDR3 runs to 16 residues. DNA for the CDR3: TGTGCCAGCATCGAAGACAGGCAGTTCTCTCCCTCGGGTATGATCTTC. This gives the protein CASIEDRQFSPSGMIF.

This clonotype came up many times. CDR3 region: CSASQDINEQFF. The CDR3 DNA reads as TGCAGTGCTAGTCAAGACATTAATGAGCAGTTCTTC. The chain has TRBV20-1 and TRBJ2-1; D is ambiguous. Trimming removed 3 bases from V and 7 bases from J, with 10 bases in between. The CDR3 runs 12 residues. Per the germline V gene, CDR1 is DFQATT and CDR2 is SNEGSKA (reference sequence).

This clonotype turned up a few times. This chain links TRBV19 with TRBJ2-3, with TRBD2 identical over 9 bases. CDR1 is LNHDA and CDR2 is SQIVND in the germline V gene (reference sequence). The CDR3 runs to 12 residues. This chain's CDR3 is CATSGRRTVQYF. DNA of the CDR3: TGTGCGACAAGCGGGAGGAGAACAGTACAGTATTTT. Using reference TRBV19 and TRBJ2-3 for the parts outside the CDR3, the full variable domain is DGGITQSPKYLFRKEGQNVTLSCEQNLNHDAMYWYRQDPGQGLRLIYYSQIVNDFQKGDIAEGYSVSREKKESFPLTVTSAQKNPTAFYLCATSGRRTVQYFGPGTRLTVL.

By proportion, this clonotype is medium-sized. J is TRBJ2-3 and V is TRBV20-1, with 10 bases matching TRBD2. CDR3 length equals 16 residues. CDR1 is DFQATT and CDR2 is SNEGSKA in the germline V gene (reference sequence). The junction had 5 bases not matched to a gene; V was cut back by 0 bases and J by 2 bases. The CDR3 region is CSARDTLAGDTDTQYF. The DNA for the CDR3 is TGCAGTGCTAGAGATACGCTAGCGGGAGACACAGATACGCAGTATTTT.

This clonotype is medium-sized in the sample. The chain recombines TRBV20-1 with TRBJ1-4; TRBD1 is a possible D gene (5 bases). The germline gives CDR1 DFQATT, CDR2 SNEGSKA (reference sequence). CDR3 size: 14 residues. Trimming pared 5 bases from V and 10 bases from J, leaving 20 bases between. CDR3 nucleotides: TGCAGTGCTCACCTCCGGGACGGTCTGGGAAAACTGTTTTTT. Translating it yields CSAHLRDGLGKLFF.

This clonotype has a handful of counts. No conserved phenylalanine or tryptophan is present at the end of the CDR3, so a read error is the likely explanation. The limits of the CDR3 on the DNA are not certain, so only TCRdb's listed CDR3 is given. The V gene is TRBV12-3 or TRBV12-4, the J gene TRBJ2-1; the D segment call TRBD1 is taken from the table without a DNA check. A total of 15 residues make up the CDR3, ends included. The CDR3 region is CASSLGLARNNEQLL.

This clonotype was seen at least ten times. The J gene is TRBJ2-1, the V gene TRBV24-1; TRBD2 matches at 9 bases. CDR3 length equals 16 residues. The germline V gene has CDR1 KGHDR and CDR2 SFDVKD. Trimming took 3 bases from V and 5 from J; bases not matched to a gene: 7. CDR3 bases: TGTGCCACCAGTGATCGAGGTAGCGGGAGCCACAATGAGCAGTTCTTC. It specifies CATSDRGSGSHNEQFF.